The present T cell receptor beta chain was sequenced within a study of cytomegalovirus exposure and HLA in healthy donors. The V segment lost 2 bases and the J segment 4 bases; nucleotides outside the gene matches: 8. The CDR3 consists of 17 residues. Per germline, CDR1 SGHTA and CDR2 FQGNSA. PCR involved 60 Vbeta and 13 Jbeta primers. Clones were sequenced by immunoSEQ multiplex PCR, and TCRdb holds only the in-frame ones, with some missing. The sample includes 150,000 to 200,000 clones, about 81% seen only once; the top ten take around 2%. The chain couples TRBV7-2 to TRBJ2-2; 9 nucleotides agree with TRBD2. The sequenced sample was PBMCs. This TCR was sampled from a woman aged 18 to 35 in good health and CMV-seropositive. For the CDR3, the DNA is TGTGCCAGCAGCTTAAGTCGCGGGGGGGCCCCCACCGGGGAGCTGTTTTTT. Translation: CASSLSRGGAPTGELFF.